A selection of T cell receptor beta chains follows, all from one sample in a study of T cell repertoires in cytomegalovirus infection. TCRdb passed the reads through MiXCR, listing each CDR3 protein once. The repertoire holds hundreds of thousands of distinct CDR3 sequences, with approximately 46% as singletons. These receptors have no identified antigens. The specimen was cultured PBMCs, collected from culture after CMV antigen stimulation. The receptors shown here come from a human donor in good health (CMV status not recorded). Some clones in this sample may be carry-over from other donors' samples. The CDR3 runs from the conserved cysteine through the conserved F or W. Each record gives: V gene, clone size, D gene, J gene, CDR3 DNA, CDR3 protein. D genes are given only for firm matches. Clone size is shown for a subset of rows, as once, few, many or a class of expanded clone.

v_gene: TRBV12-3/TRBV12-4; abundance: NA; d_gene: NA; j_gene: TRBJ1-4; CDR3nt: TGTGCCAGCACCCAGAGGGGGTGGACTAATGAAAAACTGTTTTTT; CDR3aa: CASTQRGWTNEKLFF
v_gene: TRBV18; abundance: NA; d_gene: NA; j_gene: TRBJ1-2; CDR3nt: TGTGCCAGCTCCCCCGGAGATAACTATGGCTACACCTTC; CDR3aa: CASSPGDNYGYTF
v_gene: TRBV7-2; abundance: NA; d_gene: NA; j_gene: TRBJ1-3; CDR3nt: TGTGCCAGCAGCTTAATGGGACACCGAAACTCTGGAAACACCATATATTTT; CDR3aa: CASSLMGHRNSGNTIYF
v_gene: TRBV4-3; abundance: once; d_gene: NA; j_gene: TRBJ1-3; CDR3nt: TGCGCCAGCAGCCAAGCCCCTCAGGTTCTCGACTCTGGAAACACCATATATTTT; CDR3aa: CASSQAPQVLDSGNTIYF
v_gene: TRBV7-4; abundance: few; d_gene: NA; j_gene: TRBJ1-3; CDR3nt: TGTGCCAGCAGCTTCATCCCCGGGATTGGAAACACCATATATTTT; CDR3aa: CASSFIPGIGNTIYF
v_gene: TRBV6-2/TRBV6-3; abundance: NA; d_gene: NA; j_gene: TRBJ1-1; CDR3nt: TGTGCCAGCAGTTACCTCTCCCTTGGGGGCACTGAAGCTTTCTTT; CDR3aa: CASSYLSLGGTEAFF
v_gene: TRBV7-2; abundance: few; d_gene: NA; j_gene: TRBJ2-1; CDR3nt: TGTGCCAGCAGCTCCCGTCTTGAGGGACACAATGAGCAGTTCTTC; CDR3aa: CASSSRLEGHNEQFF
v_gene: TRBV18; abundance: NA; d_gene: NA; j_gene: TRBJ2-7; CDR3nt: TGTGCCAGCTCACCGAAGGGACCTTTCTACGAGCAGTACTTC; CDR3aa: CASSPKGPFYEQYF
v_gene: TRBV20-1; abundance: NA; d_gene: NA; j_gene: TRBJ2-2; CDR3nt: TGCAGTGCTAGTCTGTTACTAGCTGACACCGGGGAGCTGTTTTTT; CDR3aa: CSASLLLADTGELFF
v_gene: TRBV2; abundance: few; d_gene: NA; j_gene: TRBJ1-2; CDR3nt: TGTGCCAGCATTCTCTCCGGCGGTACTAACTATGGCTACACCTTC; CDR3aa: CASILSGGTNYGYTF
v_gene: TRBV7-8; abundance: few; d_gene: NA; j_gene: TRBJ2-4; CDR3nt: TGTGCCAGCAGCCCATGGGTGGATGCGAAAAACATTCAGTACTTC; CDR3aa: CASSPWVDAKNIQYF
v_gene: TRBV6-2/TRBV6-3; abundance: NA; d_gene: TRBD2; j_gene: TRBJ2-7; CDR3nt: TGTGCCAGCAGTCGGACTAGCGGGAGCTCTACGACTGAGCAGTACTTC; CDR3aa: CASSRTSGSSTTEQYF
v_gene: TRBV28; abundance: NA; d_gene: NA; j_gene: TRBJ2-3; CDR3nt: TGTGCCAGCAGTTTAAGCGGCAGCCCTCGCACAGATACGCAGTATTTT; CDR3aa: CASSLSGSPRTDTQYF
v_gene: TRBV7-2; abundance: few; d_gene: NA; j_gene: TRBJ2-7; CDR3nt: TGTGCCAGCAGCACCCAGACTTCGCCCGAGCAGTACTTC; CDR3aa: CASSTQTSPEQYF
v_gene: TRBV10-3; abundance: few; d_gene: NA; j_gene: TRBJ2-2; CDR3nt: TGTGCCATCAGTGTATCGGCAGGGGTCATCACCGGGGAGCTGTTTTTT; CDR3aa: CAISVSAGVITGELFF
v_gene: TRBV7-2; abundance: many; d_gene: NA; j_gene: TRBJ1-1; CDR3nt: TGTGCCAGCAGCCCCGACACGCGTCTCCGCGCTTTCTTT; CDR3aa: CASSPDTRLRAFF
v_gene: TRBV4-1; abundance: NA; d_gene: TRBD1; j_gene: TRBJ1-1; CDR3nt: TGCGCCAGCAGCCAAGATCGGAAGGGGGCGGGTGAAGCTTTCTTT; CDR3aa: CASSQDRKGAGEAFF
v_gene: TRBV7-6; abundance: few; d_gene: NA; j_gene: TRBJ1-1; CDR3nt: TGTGCCAGCAGCTTAGACTTCCTCCGCACTGAAGCTTTCTTT; CDR3aa: CASSLDFLRTEAFF
v_gene: TRBV12-3/TRBV12-4; abundance: NA; d_gene: NA; j_gene: TRBJ1-4; CDR3nt: TGTGCCAGCAGTTTAGCGTTGGGCAGAGGTGAAAAACTGTTTTTT; CDR3aa: CASSLALGRGEKLFF
v_gene: TRBV6-5; abundance: NA; d_gene: NA; j_gene: TRBJ2-3; CDR3nt: TGTGCCAGCAGTCCGGGTGGGGGGGGGCCTAATACGCAGTATTTT; CDR3aa: CASSPGGGGPNTQYF
v_gene: TRBV10-2; abundance: NA; d_gene: NA; j_gene: TRBJ2-7; CDR3nt: TGCGCCAGCAGTGAGTCTCTCGAGCAGTACTTC; CDR3aa: CASSESLEQYF
v_gene: TRBV7-2; abundance: few; d_gene: TRBD2; j_gene: TRBJ2-1; CDR3nt: TGTGCCAGCAGCCCGAGGGGTGGGACTAGCGGATACAATGAGCAGTTCTTC; CDR3aa: CASSPRGGTSGYNEQFF
v_gene: TRBV7-9; abundance: NA; d_gene: NA; j_gene: TRBJ2-1; CDR3nt: TGTGCCAGCAGCTTACCTGGTGAGCAGTTCTTC; CDR3aa: CASSLPGEQFF
v_gene: TRBV29-1; abundance: NA; d_gene: NA; j_gene: TRBJ1-2; CDR3nt: TGCAGCGTTGTACTGTCAGTGGGGGCTATGGAGGACTACACCTTC; CDR3aa: CSVVLSVGAMEDYTF